Listed below are T cell receptor beta chains from one sample, sequenced in a study of blood T cell repertoires in COVID-19. Produced via immunoSEQ multiplex PCR; TCRdb's table is partial and in-frame only. Among more than 350,000 clones listed, over 75% were seen once. Source material: PBMCs or T cells enriched from blood (not recorded which). These receptors all stem from a man in his late teens or twenties who had recovered from COVID-19. Each CDR3 is given without its conserved first and last residue.

J,V,CDR3
TRBJ1-2,TRBV12-5,ASGLVLGGEGSGYT
TRBJ1-4,TRBV5-1,ASSVQTGGKEKLF
TRBJ2-7,TRBV13,ASRRSGEQY
TRBJ2-1,TRBV7-6,ASSLHRTSGGENEQF
TRBJ1-2,TRBV7-8,ASSLRQGDGYT
TRBJ2-3,TRBV6-5,ASRVTGIDTQY
TRBJ2-3,TRBV27,ASSQSTGAQY
TRBJ2-1,TRBV7-9,ASSLDGVEQF
TRBJ1-1,TRBV4-1,ASSQRQGAGVQNTEAF
TRBJ2-7,TRBV3-1/TRBV3-2,ASSLGQTGEQY
TRBJ1-1,TRBV19,ASTLRRGRGMNTEAF
TRBJ1-5,TRBV19,ASSTQERGQPQH
TRBJ2-7,TRBV27,ASSLSGINEQY
TRBJ2-7,TRBV18,ASSPGTGSYEQY
TRBJ1-2,TRBV5-1,ASSLTLPTGGGYT
TRBJ2-3,TRBV30,AWSVPAGTGNTDTQY
TRBJ1-5,TRBV24-1,ATSDGKSRPQH
TRBJ2-1,TRBV14,ASSQGSVAGAWHEQF
TRBJ1-2,TRBV2,ASSKDRESRGYT
TRBJ1-1,TRBV7-6,ASSRYRGRTEAF
TRBJ2-7,TRBV5-1,ASSLRAGGSYEQY
TRBJ2-2,TRBV9,ASSGRTGTLSTGELF
TRBJ1-3,TRBV13,ASSFLRGTIY
TRBJ1-5,TRBV30,AWSVRDYQPQH
TRBJ2-2,TRBV7-2,ASSLPYGELF
TRBJ2-1,TRBV7-6,ASSLGWTSGRYNEQF
TRBJ2-3,TRBV11-2,ASSFTGARADTQY
TRBJ2-2,TRBV7-3,ASSIGPGLNGELF
TRBJ2-3,TRBV13,ASSLEETDTQY
TRBJ2-1,TRBV7-9,ASSRPTSGREVNEQF
TRBJ1-1,TRBV7-9,ASSYEVLTEAF
TRBJ2-1,TRBV4-3,ASSREADSLFLNEQF
TRBJ1-1,TRBV25-1,ASSAMGLQAF
TRBJ1-1,TRBV4-1,ASSQDSRGTMNTEAF
TRBJ2-7,TRBV7-3,ASSLEAGVRYEQY
TRBJ2-3,TRBV3-1/TRBV3-2,ASSRVRSFDTQY
TRBJ2-7,TRBV6-5,ASIAGGSYEQY
TRBJ1-2,TRBV11-2,ASSLNTGGGGYT
TRBJ2-7,TRBV28,ASSFSGVGYEQY